These 18 T cell receptor beta chains were sequenced from one sample in a study of cytomegalovirus exposure and HLA in healthy donors. Primers included in the PCR were 60 Vbeta and 13 Jbeta primers. Sequencing used immunoSEQ multiplex PCR; TCRdb keeps in-frame clones, though not all of them. The repertoire shows approximately 200,000 clones; the top ten hold 0.65% to 0.75%. Sequencing was done on a sample of PBMCs. These receptors were collected from a boy aged 10-17 years in good health and CMV-seronegative.

This chain connects TRBV29-1 to TRBJ2-7; D perhaps matches TRBD2 (6 bases). This CDR3 region has 14 residues. V was trimmed by 2 bases and J by 0 bases, leaving 11 bases between them. Germline assignment: CDR1 SQVTM and CDR2 ANQGSEA. The CDR3, as DNA: TGCAGCGTTGAATCGGGGGACCCCTCCTACGAGCAGTACTTC. This gives the protein CSVESGDPSYEQYF.

The genes are TRBV7-4 and TRBJ1-5; possibly TRBD1 for D (6 bases). CDR1 and CDR2 from the germline V gene are SGHVT and SQSDAQ. The CDR3 runs 16 residues. The ends were cut back, 5 bases at V and 0 bases at J, with 14 bases in the middle. The CDR3 sequence is CASSLPGQLSNQPQHF. DNA of the CDR3: TGTGCCAGCAGCCTACCGGGACAACTTAGCAATCAGCCCCAGCATTTT.

The V call is TRBV19, the J call TRBJ1-5; no clear D gene. Trimming shortened V by 6 bases and J by 0 bases, and 9 bases separated the two germline ends. From germline, CDR1 is LNHDA and CDR2 SQIVND (reference sequence). This CDR3 contains 14 residues. The CDR3 DNA is TGTGCCAGTAGAAACAGTTATAGCAATCAGCCCCAGCATTTT. It codes for CASRNSYSNQPQHF.

The chain recombines TRBV2 with TRBJ1-2, with 11 bases matching TRBD1. The germline V gene encodes CDR1 SNHLY and CDR2 FYNNEI. This CDR3 comprises 16 residues. J gave up 3 bases and V 5 bases, and 8 bases lay outside the gene matches. The CDR3 DNA follows: TGTGCCAGCAGTTTGTATCGGGACAGGGGGGACTATGGCTACACCTTC. Amino acid sequence: CASSLYRDRGDYGYTF. Together with reference TRBV2 and TRBJ1-2, the CDR3 gives the full variable domain: EPEVTQTPSHQVTQMGQEVILRCVPISNHLYFYWYRQILGQKVEFLVSFYNNEISEKSEIFDDQFSVERPDGSNFTLKIRSTKLEDSAMYFCASSLYRDRGDYGYTFGSGTRLTVV.

This chain uses TRBV6-1 with TRBJ2-5; D possibly corresponds to TRBD1 (5 bases). This CDR3 contains 17 residues. Looked up from germline, CDR1 is MNHNS and CDR2 is SASEGT. Trimming cost V 0 bases and J 2 bases, with 16 bases left between them. The CDR3 protein is CASSEAVGAGSQETQYF. CDR3 coding DNA: TGTGCCAGCAGTGAAGCGGTAGGGGCCGGCTCACAAGAGACCCAGTACTTC.

The chain couples TRBV7-9 to TRBJ2-3, with 10 nucleotides matching TRBD2. In germline, CDR1 is SEHNR, CDR2 FQNEAQ (reference sequence). The CDR3 has 17 amino acids. Trimming removed 5 bases from V and 2 bases from J; junction bases left unmatched: 10. The CDR3 DNA sequence: TGTGCCAGCAGCCCCGGGGCTAGCGGGAGATTCACAGATACGCAGTATTTT. This sequence encodes CASSPGASGRFTDTQYF.

V usage is TRBV18 and J usage is TRBJ2-3; 8 nucleotides match TRBD1. Trimming removed 3 bases from V and 6 bases from J; junction bases left unmatched: 8. CDR1 KGHSH and CDR2 LQKENI come from the germline V gene. CDR3 length: 15 residues. DNA of the CDR3: TGTGCCAGCTCACCCCTAGGAGACAGGGGTGATACGCAGTATTTT. Translation gives CASSPLGDRGDTQYF.

This rearrangement joins TRBV7-2 to TRBJ1-1, with unresolved D. Trimming shortened V by 5 bases and J by 0 bases, and 16 bases separated the two germline ends. CDR3 size: 16 residues. CDR1 is SGHTA and CDR2 is FQGNSA in the germline V gene. CDR3 residues: CASSPRGSPMNTEAFF. CDR3 coding DNA: TGTGCCAGCAGCCCTAGAGGGTCCCCGATGAACACTGAAGCTTTCTTT. Together with reference TRBV7-2 and TRBJ1-1, the CDR3 gives the full variable domain: GAGVSQSPSNKVTEKGKDVELRCDPISGHTALYWYRQSLGQGLEFLIYFQGNSAPDKSGLPSDRFSAERTGGSVSTLTIQRTQQEDSAVYLCASSPRGSPMNTEAFFGQGTRLTVV.

The chain employs TRBV6-1 and TRBJ1-1; D unclear. The length of the CDR3 is 13 residues. Germline V gene lookup returns CDR1 MNHNS and CDR2 SASEGT. The V and J ends lost 4 bases and 1 base respectively, with 7 bases between them. The CDR3 is CASSVGKNTEAFF. In nucleotides, the CDR3 is TGTGCCAGCAGTGTGGGCAAGAACACTGAAGCTTTCTTT.

This chain connects TRBV23-1 to TRBJ2-1; perhaps TRBD2 as D (5 bases). TRBV23-1 is labeled an ORF, and its function is uncertain. This CDR3 region has 10 residues. V lost 9 bases and J lost 7, with 7 bases in between. The CDR3 DNA sequence: TGCGCCAGACGAGGGAATGAGCAGTTCTTC. This sequence encodes CARRGNEQFF.

The chain carries TRBV5-6 and TRBJ2-1; D might be TRBD2 (6 bases). The V end lost 4 bases, the J end lost 0 bases, and 14 bases lay between the germline ends. CDR1 SGHDT and CDR2 YYEEEE come from the germline V gene. This CDR3 comprises 16 residues. CDR3 bases: TGTGCCAGCAGCCCACTCGGGGACTCCTCCTACAATGAGCAGTTCTTC. Encoded protein: CASSPLGDSSYNEQFF.

Written as DNA, the CDR3 is TGTGCCACCAGCCCCCGCGGAGCGGACCCAACCCAGTACTTC. It encodes CATSPRGADPTQYF. The J gene is TRBJ2-5, the V gene TRBV15, with D perhaps TRBD2 (5 bases). The germline CDR1 and CDR2 sequences are LNHNV and YYDKDF (reference sequence). This CDR3 spans 14 amino acids. Trimming pared 5 bases from V and 8 bases from J, leaving 18 bases between.

This chain uses TRBV2 with TRBJ2-2; 7 bases agree with TRBD1. The CDR3 is made up of 13 amino acids. The germline V gene encodes CDR1 SNHLY and CDR2 FYNNEI. V was pared by 6 bases and J by 11 bases, with 9 bases of the junction left unmatched. The CDR3 loop reads CASRDVGQAELFF. For the CDR3, the DNA is TGTGCCAGCAGAGACGTAGGACAGGCAGAGCTGTTTTTT.

The genes are TRBV7-2 and TRBJ2-5; 8 positions agree with TRBD1. CDR3 length: 14 residues. The germline gives CDR1 SGHTA, CDR2 FQGNSA. Trimming at V came to 1 base and at J to 5 bases, leaving 3 bases not matched to a gene. The CDR3 region has the DNA TGTGCCAGCAGCTTAGACAGGGGGGTGGAGACCCAGTACTTC. This encodes CASSLDRGVETQYF.

The genes are TRBV5-4 and TRBJ2-7, with TRBD1 identical over 7 bases. Germline V CDR1 and CDR2: SGHNT, YYREEE (reference sequence). The CDR3 runs 16 residues. Losses at the gene ends were 1 base for V and 9 bases for J; bases not matched to a gene: 16. The CDR3 protein is CASSLFRGDRAHRQYF. The CDR3 bases are TGTGCCAGCAGCTTGTTTAGGGGAGACAGGGCCCACCGGCAGTACTTC. The variable domain in full, with the rest retrieved from reference TRBV5-4 and TRBJ2-7, is ETGVTQSPTHLIKTRGQQVTLRCSSQSGHNTVSWYQQALGQGPQFIFQYYREEENGRGNFPPRFSGLQFPNYSSELNVNALELDDSALYLCASSLFRGDRAHRQYFGPGTRLTVT.

The gene calls are TRBV11-2 and TRBJ1-2; 9 bases agree with TRBD1. This CDR3 is built from 16 residues. V trimming: 5 bases; J trimming: 0 bases; junction bases outside the gene matches: 7. CDR1 SGHAT and CDR2 FQNNGV come from the germline V gene. The CDR3 is CASSPMGTGTNYGYTF. The CDR3 DNA follows: TGTGCCAGCAGCCCGATGGGGACAGGGACTAACTATGGCTACACCTTC.

The chain uses TRBV7-6 and TRBJ2-5, with 7 bases that match TRBD1. J gave up 11 bases and V 6 bases, and 18 bases lay outside the gene matches. Germline CDR1 SGHVS, CDR2 FNYEAQ. The CDR3 extends over 15 amino acids. The CDR3 DNA reads as TGTGCCAGCAGTTCGGCAGAGGGGGCGCTCAGAGAGCAGTACTTC. Its translation: CASSSAEGALREQYF.

The rearrangement joins TRBV7-9 to TRBJ2-5; TRBD1 aligns across 7 bases. Trimming took 3 bases from V and 5 from J; bases not matched to a gene: 6. The CDR3 spans 14 residues. In germline, CDR1 is SEHNR, CDR2 FQNEAQ (reference sequence). This CDR3 is CASSFPTGSETQYF. CDR3 nucleotide sequence: TGTGCCAGCAGCTTCCCGACAGGGTCGGAGACCCAGTACTTC.